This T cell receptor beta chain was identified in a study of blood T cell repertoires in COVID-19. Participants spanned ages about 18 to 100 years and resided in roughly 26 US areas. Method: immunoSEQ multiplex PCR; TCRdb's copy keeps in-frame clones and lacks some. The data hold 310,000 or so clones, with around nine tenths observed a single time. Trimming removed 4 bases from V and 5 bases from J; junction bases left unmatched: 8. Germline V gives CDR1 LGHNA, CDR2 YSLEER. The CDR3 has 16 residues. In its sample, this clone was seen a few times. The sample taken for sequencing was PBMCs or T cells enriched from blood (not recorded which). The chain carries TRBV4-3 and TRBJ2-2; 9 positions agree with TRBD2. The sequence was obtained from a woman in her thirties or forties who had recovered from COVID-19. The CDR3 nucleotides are TGCGCCAGCAGCCTAGGGCTAGCGGGACTAACCGGGGAGCTGTTTTTT. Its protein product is CASSLGLAGLTGELFF.